The present T cell receptor (beta chain) was sequenced within a study of spatial heterogeneity in lung cancer. As for the study in general: Combinations of a unique TCR and a UMI were tallied in raw reads, and on average each appeared more than ten times.

Study-wide points: Follow-up blood showed ubiquitous expanded tumor TCRs less than blood at resection did.

Of note for this clonotype: The antigen is not known.

Time point given: sample taken at primary tumor resection. The approximately 79 donors had untreated early-stage non-small cell lung cancer. No cells were sorted before sequencing. The whole RNA sequenced was extracted from tumor, nontumor lung or frozen PBMC. This CDR3 has 17 amino acids. J was trimmed by 0 bases and V by 5 bases; bases with no gene match: 8. CDR1 and CDR2 (germline): KGHDR, SFDVKD. TCRdb analysed the 5' RACE reads with MiXCR anew, one entry per CDR3 protein. The sample records around 63,000 distinct CDR3 sequences, roughly 6.6% being singletons. The sequence was obtained from a female donor with early-stage non-small cell lung cancer. The chain employs TRBV24-1 and TRBJ2-3; TRBD2 agrees at 9 bases. The source was PBMCs, collected at surgery. The CDR3 is CATSAAGGPGSTDTQYF. CDR3 nucleotides: TGTGCCACCAGTGCCGCGGGAGGGCCCGGAAGCACAGATACGCAGTATTTT.